A single TCR beta chain is shown here with its context. Its matching antigen is unknown. The table came from immunoSEQ multiplex PCR; TCRdb's copy has only in-frame clones and leaves some out. The table lists about 55,000 clones, about 72% of them singletons. The CDR3 contains 14 residues. Between the trimmed V and J ends, which lost 3 bases and 3 bases, there was a span of 15 bases. CDR1 GTSNPN and CDR2 SVGIG come from the germline V gene (reference sequence). The entry originates in a study of PD-L1 blockade in urothelial cancer. Study-wide results and caveats: Durable-benefit patients showed greater tumor-associated blood clone expansion at 3 weeks. Sub-median blood TCR clonality before treatment predicted longer survival.

This TCR was recovered from a man aged 70 or older with urothelial cancer. V is TRBV30 and J is TRBJ2-7; tentatively, D is TRBD2 (6 bases). The input for sequencing was PBMCs, taken around atezolizumab (anti-PD-L1) treatment. CDR3 sequence reads: CAWSPGAGDYEQYF. For the CDR3, the DNA is TGTGCCTGGAGCCCAGGAGCGGGTGACTACGAGCAGTACTTC.